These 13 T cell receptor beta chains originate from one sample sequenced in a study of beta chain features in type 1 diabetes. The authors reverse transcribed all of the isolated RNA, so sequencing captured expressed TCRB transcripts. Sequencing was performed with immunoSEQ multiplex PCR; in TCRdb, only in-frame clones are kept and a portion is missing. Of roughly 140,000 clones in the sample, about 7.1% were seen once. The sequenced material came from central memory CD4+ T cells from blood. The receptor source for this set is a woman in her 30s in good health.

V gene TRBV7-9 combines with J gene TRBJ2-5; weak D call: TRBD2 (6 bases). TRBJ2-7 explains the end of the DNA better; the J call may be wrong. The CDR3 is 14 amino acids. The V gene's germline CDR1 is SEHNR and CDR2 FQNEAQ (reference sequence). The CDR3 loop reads CASSLAGGSYEQYF. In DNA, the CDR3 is TGTGCCAGCAGCTTAGCGGGGGGTAGCTACGAGCAGTACTTC.

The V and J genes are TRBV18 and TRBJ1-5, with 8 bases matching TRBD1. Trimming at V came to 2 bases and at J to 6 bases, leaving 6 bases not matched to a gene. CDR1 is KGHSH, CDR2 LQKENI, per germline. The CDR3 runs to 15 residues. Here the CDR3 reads CASSPKDRGGQPQHF. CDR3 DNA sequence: TGTGCCAGCTCACCAAAAGACAGGGGCGGTCAGCCCCAGCATTTT. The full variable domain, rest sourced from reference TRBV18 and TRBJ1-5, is NAGVMQNPRHLVRRRGQEARLRCSPMKGHSHVYWYRQLPEEGLKFMVYLQKENIIDESGMPKERFSAEFPKEGPSILRIQQVVRGDSAAYFCASSPKDRGGQPQHFGDGTRLSIL.

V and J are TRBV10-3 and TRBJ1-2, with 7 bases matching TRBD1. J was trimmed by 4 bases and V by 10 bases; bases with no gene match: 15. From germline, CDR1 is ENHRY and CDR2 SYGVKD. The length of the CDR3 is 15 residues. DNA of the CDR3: TGTGCCAGCAGCTATGACGGAAACAGGGGCTATGGCTACACCTTC. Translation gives CASSYDGNRGYGYTF.

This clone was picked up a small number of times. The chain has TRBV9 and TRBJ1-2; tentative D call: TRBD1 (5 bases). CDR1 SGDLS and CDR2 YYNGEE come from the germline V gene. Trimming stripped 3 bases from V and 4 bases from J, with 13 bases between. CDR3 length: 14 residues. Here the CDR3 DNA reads TGTGCCAGCAGCGCCGGGGGAGGCTTCTATGGCTACACCTTC. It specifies CASSAGGGFYGYTF.

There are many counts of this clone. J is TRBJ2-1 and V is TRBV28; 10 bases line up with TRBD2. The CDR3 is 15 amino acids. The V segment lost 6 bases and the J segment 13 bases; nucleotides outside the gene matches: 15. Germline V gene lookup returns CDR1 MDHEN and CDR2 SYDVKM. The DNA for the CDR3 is TGTGCCAGCAGGTCGCTAGCGGGAGCCCTTTCTGGTCAGTTCTTC. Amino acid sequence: CASRSLAGALSGQFF.

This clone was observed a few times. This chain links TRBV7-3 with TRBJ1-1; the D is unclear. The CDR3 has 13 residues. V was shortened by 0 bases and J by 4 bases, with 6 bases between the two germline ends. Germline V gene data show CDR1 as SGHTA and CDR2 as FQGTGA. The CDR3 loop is CASSLTLSTEAFF. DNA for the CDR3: TGTGCCAGCAGCTTAACGCTCAGCACTGAAGCTTTCTTT.

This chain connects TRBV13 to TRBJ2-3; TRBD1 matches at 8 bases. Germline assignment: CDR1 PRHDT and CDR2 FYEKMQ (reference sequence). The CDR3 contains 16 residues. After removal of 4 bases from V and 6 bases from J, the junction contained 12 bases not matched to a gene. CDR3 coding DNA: TGTGCCAGCAGCTGTGAACAGGGGGAGGTAAAGGATACGCAGTATTTT. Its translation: CASSCEQGEVKDTQYF.

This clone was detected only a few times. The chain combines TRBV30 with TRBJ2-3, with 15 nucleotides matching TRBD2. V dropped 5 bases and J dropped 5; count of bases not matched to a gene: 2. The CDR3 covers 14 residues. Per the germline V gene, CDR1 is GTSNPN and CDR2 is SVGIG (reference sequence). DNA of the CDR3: TGTGCCTGGGAGGGACTAGCGGGAGGAGATACGCAGTATTTT. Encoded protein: CAWEGLAGGDTQYF. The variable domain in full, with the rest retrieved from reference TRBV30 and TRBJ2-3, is SQTIHQWPATLVQPVGSPLSLECTVEGTSNPNLYWYRQAAGRGLQLLFYSVGIGQISSEVPQNLSASRPQDRQFILSSKKLLLSDSGFYLCAWEGLAGGDTQYFGPGTRLTVL.

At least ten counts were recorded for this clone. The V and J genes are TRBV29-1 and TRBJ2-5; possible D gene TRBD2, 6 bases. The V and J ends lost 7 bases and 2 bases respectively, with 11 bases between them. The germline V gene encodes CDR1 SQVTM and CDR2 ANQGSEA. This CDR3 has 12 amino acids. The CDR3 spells CSAGLPQETQYF. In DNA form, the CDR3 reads TGCAGCGCCGGACTACCACAAGAGACCCAGTACTTC.

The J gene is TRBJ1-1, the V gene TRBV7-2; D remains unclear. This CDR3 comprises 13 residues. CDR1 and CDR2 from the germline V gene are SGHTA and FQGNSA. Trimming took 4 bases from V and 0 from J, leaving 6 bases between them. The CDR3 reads CASSSTVNTEAFF. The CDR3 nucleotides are TGTGCCAGCAGCTCCACGGTGAACACTGAAGCTTTCTTT. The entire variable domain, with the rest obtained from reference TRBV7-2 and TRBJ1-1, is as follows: GAGVSQSPSNKVTEKGKDVELRCDPISGHTALYWYRQSLGQGLEFLIYFQGNSAPDKSGLPSDRFSAERTGGSVSTLTIQRTQQEDSAVYLCASSSTVNTEAFFGQGTRLTVV.

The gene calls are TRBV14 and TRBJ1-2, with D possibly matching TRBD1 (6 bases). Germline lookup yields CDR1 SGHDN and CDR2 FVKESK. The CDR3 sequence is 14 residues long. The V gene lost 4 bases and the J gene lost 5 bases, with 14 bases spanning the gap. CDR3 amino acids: CASSPDSKPYGYTF. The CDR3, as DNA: TGTGCCAGCAGCCCGGACAGCAAGCCGTATGGCTACACCTTC.

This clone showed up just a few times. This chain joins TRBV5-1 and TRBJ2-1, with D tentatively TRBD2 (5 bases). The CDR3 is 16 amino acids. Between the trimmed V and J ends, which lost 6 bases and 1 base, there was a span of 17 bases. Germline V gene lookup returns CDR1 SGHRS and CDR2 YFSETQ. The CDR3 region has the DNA TGCGCCAGCACAAGAACTGAGGGAGCTTCCTACAATGAGCAGTTCTTC. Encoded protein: CASTRTEGASYNEQFF.

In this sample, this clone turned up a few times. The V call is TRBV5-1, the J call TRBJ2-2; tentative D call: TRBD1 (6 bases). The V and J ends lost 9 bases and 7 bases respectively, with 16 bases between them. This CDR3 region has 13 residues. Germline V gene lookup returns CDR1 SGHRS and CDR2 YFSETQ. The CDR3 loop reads CATSNGGHGELFF. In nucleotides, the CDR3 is TGCGCCACTAGCAATGGGGGCCACGGGGAGCTGTTTTTT.